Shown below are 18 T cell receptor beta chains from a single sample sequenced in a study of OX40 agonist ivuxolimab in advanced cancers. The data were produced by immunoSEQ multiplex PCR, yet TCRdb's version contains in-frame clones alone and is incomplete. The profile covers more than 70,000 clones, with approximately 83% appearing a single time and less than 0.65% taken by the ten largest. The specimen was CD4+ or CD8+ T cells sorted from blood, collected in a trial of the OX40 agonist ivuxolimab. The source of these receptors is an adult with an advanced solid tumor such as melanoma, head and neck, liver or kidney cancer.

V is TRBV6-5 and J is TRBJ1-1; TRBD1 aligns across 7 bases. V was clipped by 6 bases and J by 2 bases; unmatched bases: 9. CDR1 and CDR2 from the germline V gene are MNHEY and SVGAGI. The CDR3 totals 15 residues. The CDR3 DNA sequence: TGTGCCAGCAGGGTGAAGCAGGGGGGAAACACTGAAGCTTTCTTT. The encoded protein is CASRVKQGGNTEAFF.

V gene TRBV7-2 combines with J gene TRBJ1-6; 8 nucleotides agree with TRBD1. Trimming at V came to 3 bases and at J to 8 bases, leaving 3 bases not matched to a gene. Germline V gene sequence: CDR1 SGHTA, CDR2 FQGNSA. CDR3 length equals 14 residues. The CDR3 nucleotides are TGTGCCAGCAGCTTTTACAGGGGGGATTCACCCCTCCACTTT. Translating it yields CASSFYRGDSPLHF.

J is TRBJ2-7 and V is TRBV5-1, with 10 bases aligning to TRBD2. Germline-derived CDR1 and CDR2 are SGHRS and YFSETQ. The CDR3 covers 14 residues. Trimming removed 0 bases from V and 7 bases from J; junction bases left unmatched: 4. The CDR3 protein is CASSLGSSGREQYF. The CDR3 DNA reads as TGCGCCAGCAGCTTGGGATCTAGCGGGAGAGAGCAGTACTTC.

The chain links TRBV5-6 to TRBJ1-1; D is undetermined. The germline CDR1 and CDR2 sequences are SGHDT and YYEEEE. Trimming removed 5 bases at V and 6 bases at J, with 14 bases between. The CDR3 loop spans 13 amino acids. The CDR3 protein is CASSSLGPAEAFF. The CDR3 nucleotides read TGTGCCAGCAGTTCGCTAGGTCCCGCTGAAGCTTTCTTT.

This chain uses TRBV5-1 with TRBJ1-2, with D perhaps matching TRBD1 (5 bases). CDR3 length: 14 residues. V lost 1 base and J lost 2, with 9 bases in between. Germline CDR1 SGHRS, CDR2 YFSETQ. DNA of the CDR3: TGCGCCAGCAGCTTGCAGGCAGGGAACTATGGCTACACCTTC. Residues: CASSLQAGNYGYTF.

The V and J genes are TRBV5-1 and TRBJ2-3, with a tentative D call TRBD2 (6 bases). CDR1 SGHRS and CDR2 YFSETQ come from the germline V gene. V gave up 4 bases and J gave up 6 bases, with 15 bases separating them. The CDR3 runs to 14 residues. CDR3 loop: CASSLEGRGDTQYF. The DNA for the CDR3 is TGCGCCAGCAGCCTGGAGGGGCGAGGGGATACGCAGTATTTT.

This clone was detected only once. CDR3 region: CAISDYVGQGGSETQYF. In DNA form, the CDR3 reads TGTGCCATCAGTGATTACGTGGGACAGGGAGGATCCGAGACCCAGTACTTC. The chain uses TRBV10-3 and TRBJ2-5; TRBD1 matches at 9 bases. The CDR3 length is 17 residues. With 3 bases clipped from V and 5 bases from J, the junction kept 13 bases outside the gene matches. The V gene's germline CDR1 is ENHRY and CDR2 SYGVKD.

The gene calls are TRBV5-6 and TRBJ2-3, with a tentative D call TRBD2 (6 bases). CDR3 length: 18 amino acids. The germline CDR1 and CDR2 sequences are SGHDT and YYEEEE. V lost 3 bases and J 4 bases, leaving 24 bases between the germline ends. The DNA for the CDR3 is TGTGCCAGCAGCTCTCCCTATCGGAGGGCCGTTTGGGCAGATACGCAGTATTTT. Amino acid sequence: CASSSPYRRAVWADTQYF.

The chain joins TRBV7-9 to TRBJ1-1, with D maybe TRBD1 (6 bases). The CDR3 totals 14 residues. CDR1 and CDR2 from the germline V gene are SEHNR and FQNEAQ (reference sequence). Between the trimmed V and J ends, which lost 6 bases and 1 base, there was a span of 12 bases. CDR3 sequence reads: CASRGDISNTEAFF. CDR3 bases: TGTGCCAGCAGAGGGGACATATCGAACACTGAAGCTTTCTTT.

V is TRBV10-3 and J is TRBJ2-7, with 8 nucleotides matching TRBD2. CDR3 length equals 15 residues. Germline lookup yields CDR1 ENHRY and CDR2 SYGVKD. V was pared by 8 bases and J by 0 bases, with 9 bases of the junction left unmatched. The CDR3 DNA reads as TGTGCCATCGGAACGGGACTAGGGAGCTCCTACGAGCAGTACTTC. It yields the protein CAIGTGLGSSYEQYF.

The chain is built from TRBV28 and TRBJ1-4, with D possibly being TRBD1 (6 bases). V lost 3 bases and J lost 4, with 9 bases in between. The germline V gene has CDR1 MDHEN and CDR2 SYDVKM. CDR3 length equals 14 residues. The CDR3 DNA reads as TGTGCCAGCAGTTTGGAACAGGGTAATGAAAAACTGTTTTTT. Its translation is CASSLEQGNEKLFF.

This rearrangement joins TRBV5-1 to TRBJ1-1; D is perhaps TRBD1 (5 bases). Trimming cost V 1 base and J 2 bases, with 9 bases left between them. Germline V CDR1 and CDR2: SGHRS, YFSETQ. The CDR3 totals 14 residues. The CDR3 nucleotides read TGCGCCAGCAGCTTGCAAGGGGCCAACACTGAAGCTTTCTTT. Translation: CASSLQGANTEAFF.

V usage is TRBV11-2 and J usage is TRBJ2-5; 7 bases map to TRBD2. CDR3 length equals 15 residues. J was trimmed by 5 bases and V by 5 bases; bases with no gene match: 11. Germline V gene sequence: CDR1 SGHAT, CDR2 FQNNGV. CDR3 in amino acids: CASSLLGGTGETQYF. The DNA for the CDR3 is TGTGCCAGCAGCCTCCTGGGAGGGACGGGCGAGACCCAGTACTTC.

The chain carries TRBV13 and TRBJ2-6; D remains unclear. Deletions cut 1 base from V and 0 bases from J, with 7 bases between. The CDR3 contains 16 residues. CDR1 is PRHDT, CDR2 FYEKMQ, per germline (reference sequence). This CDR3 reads CASSLEPNSGANVLTF. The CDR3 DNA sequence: TGTGCCAGCAGCTTAGAGCCGAACTCTGGGGCCAACGTCCTGACTTTC.

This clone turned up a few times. Here the CDR3 reads CAWAGPGLAGDEQFF. The CDR3 DNA is TGTGCCTGGGCTGGACCGGGACTAGCTGGCGATGAGCAGTTCTTC. V usage is TRBV30 and J usage is TRBJ2-1; 9 bases are a match to TRBD2. CDR1 GTSNPN and CDR2 SVGIG come from the germline V gene (reference sequence). J was trimmed by 8 bases and V by 5 bases; bases with no gene match: 13. The CDR3 runs to 15 residues.

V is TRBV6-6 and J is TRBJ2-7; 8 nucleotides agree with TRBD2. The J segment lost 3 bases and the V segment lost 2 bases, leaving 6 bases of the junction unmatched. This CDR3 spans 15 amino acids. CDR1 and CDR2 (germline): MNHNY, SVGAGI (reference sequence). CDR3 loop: CASSYRGGGYYEQYF. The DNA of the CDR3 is TGTGCCAGCAGTTACCGGGGGGGTGGCTACTACGAGCAGTACTTC.

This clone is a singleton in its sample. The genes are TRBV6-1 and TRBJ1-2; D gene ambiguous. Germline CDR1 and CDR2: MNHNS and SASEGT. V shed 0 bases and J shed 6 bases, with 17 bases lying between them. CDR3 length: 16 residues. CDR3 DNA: TGTGCCAGCAGTGAAGCCAATAGGGTCACTGGTAATGGCTACACCTTC. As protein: CASSEANRVTGNGYTF.

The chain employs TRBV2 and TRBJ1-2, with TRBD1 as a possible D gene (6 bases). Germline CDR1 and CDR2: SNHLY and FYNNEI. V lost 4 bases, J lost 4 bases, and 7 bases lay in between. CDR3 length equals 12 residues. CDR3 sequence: CASSVQGYGYTF. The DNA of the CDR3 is TGTGCCAGCAGTGTACAGGGCTATGGCTACACCTTC.